The 20 T cell receptor beta chains below were found in one sample sequenced in a study of blood T cells in healthy people across ages. Using a J-beta primer mix together with a sample-barcoded 5' primer, a second PCR was run for roughly 6 to 11 cycles. TCRdb passed the 5' RACE reads through MiXCR, listing each CDR3 protein once. Found here are hundreds of thousands of distinct CDR3 sequences, under 30% of them singletons; the top ten hold 8.7%. Another study also made use of these data, one on T cells of mothers and their children.

Sequenced material: blood. These receptors were obtained from a boy under 18 in good health.

The gene calls are TRBV7-2 and TRBJ2-3; 9 bases match TRBD2. From germline, CDR1 is SGHTA and CDR2 FQGNSA. The CDR3 is made up of 17 amino acids. J lost 4 bases, V lost 2 bases, and 10 bases had no gene match. This chain's CDR3 is CASSLFPKRGDSDTQYF. CDR3 nucleotide sequence: TGTGCCAGCAGCTTATTTCCCAAGCGGGGGGACTCAGATACGCAGTATTTT.

The V gene is TRBV3-1, the J gene TRBJ2-5; D is perhaps TRBD2 (6 bases). The length of the CDR3 is 17 residues. The V end lost 0 bases, the J end lost 3 bases, and 17 bases lay between the germline ends. CDR1 and CDR2 (germline): LGHDT, YNNKEL (reference sequence). The CDR3 protein is CASSQDLLAGSEETQYF. CDR3 nucleotide sequence: TGTGCCAGCAGCCAAGATCTACTGGCGGGGTCGGAAGAGACCCAGTACTTC.

The chain links TRBV4-3 to TRBJ2-6, with 11 bases identical to TRBD2. There are 20 residues in the CDR3. J gave up 0 bases and V 1 base, and 8 bases lay outside the gene matches. Germline V gene data show CDR1 as LGHNA and CDR2 as YSLEER. The CDR3 loop reads CASSQVPPGLAASGANVLTF. DNA for the CDR3: TGCGCCAGCAGCCAAGTCCCCCCGGGACTAGCGGCCTCTGGGGCCAACGTCCTGACTTTC.

The genes are TRBV4-3 and TRBJ2-3; unclear D gene. V lost 0 bases and J 1 base, leaving 8 bases between the germline ends. The CDR3 contains 15 residues. Germline values: CDR1 LGHNA, CDR2 YSLEER. The CDR3 coding sequence is TGCGCCAGCAGCCAAGACGGGCCGGGCACAGATACGCAGTATTTT. Its translation is CASSQDGPGTDTQYF.

The genes are TRBV6-5 and TRBJ1-2; a weak D match, TRBD1 (5 bases). Trimming took 0 bases from V and 8 from J, leaving 10 bases between them. The CDR3 consists of 13 residues. Germline lookup yields CDR1 MNHEY and CDR2 SVGAGI. This chain's CDR3 is CASSYSGVDGYTF. In DNA form, the CDR3 reads TGTGCCAGCAGTTACTCGGGGGTGGACGGCTACACCTTC.

Only a few counts were recorded for this clonotype. The genes are TRBV9 and TRBJ2-2; weak D call: TRBD1 (6 bases). Germline V gene data show CDR1 as SGDLS and CDR2 as YYNGEE. The germline V and J ends were trimmed by 5 bases and 3 bases, with 14 bases remaining between them. The CDR3 is 15 amino acids. The CDR3 here is CASRVDWTDTGELFF. CDR3 DNA: TGTGCCAGCAGAGTGGACTGGACAGACACCGGGGAGCTGTTTTTT. The variable domain in full, with the rest retrieved from reference TRBV9 and TRBJ2-2, is DSGVTQTPKHLITATGQRVTLRCSPRSGDLSVYWYQQSLDQGLQFLIQYYNGEERAKGNILERFSAQQFPDLHSELNLSSLELGDSALYFCASRVDWTDTGELFFGEGSRLTVL.

This clonotype has a count of ten or more. The V gene is TRBV12-3 or TRBV12-4, the J gene TRBJ2-5, with no clear D. The CDR3 loop spans 13 amino acids. Trimming stripped 3 bases from V and 0 bases from J, with 5 bases between. This CDR3 reads CASSLGNQETQYF. In DNA form, the CDR3 reads TGTGCCAGCAGTTTGGGGAACCAAGAGACCCAGTACTTC.

This clonotype has a count of ten or more. The chain links TRBV10-3 to TRBJ2-5, with a possible D match to TRBD2 (5 bases). Germline loops: CDR1 ENHRY, CDR2 SYGVKD. Deletions cut 6 bases from V and 3 bases from J, with 8 bases between. The CDR3 spans 12 residues. CDR3 sequence (DNA): TGTGCCATCAGCGGACTTGAAGAGACCCAGTACTTC. This gives the protein CAISGLEETQYF.

There are a few counts of this clonotype. This chain links TRBV5-6 with TRBJ2-4; TRBD1 matches at 8 bases. The germline V gene encodes CDR1 SGHDT and CDR2 YYEEEE. Unmatched junction bases numbered 11, after V lost 4 bases and J lost 2 bases. The length of the CDR3 is 17 residues. The CDR3 sequence is CASSISSGGATKNIQYF. The CDR3 DNA sequence: TGTGCCAGCAGCATAAGCTCAGGGGGCGCAACCAAAAACATTCAGTACTTC. The entire variable domain, with the rest obtained from reference TRBV5-6 and TRBJ2-4, is as follows: DAGVTQSPTHLIKTRGQQVTLRCSPKSGHDTVSWYQQALGQGPQFIFQYYEEEERQRGNFPDRFSGHQFPNYSSELNVNALLLGDSALYLCASSISSGGATKNIQYFGAGTRLSVL.

This clonotype was detected a few times. The rearrangement joins TRBV4-3 to TRBJ1-6; D unclear. The germline CDR1 and CDR2 sequences are LGHNA and YSLEER. Trimming took off 0 bases at V and 4 bases at J, with 10 bases between the two ends. This CDR3 region has 16 residues. The chain's CDR3 is CASSQDLTDYNSPLHF. CDR3 nucleotides: TGCGCCAGCAGCCAAGATTTGACGGATTATAATTCACCCCTCCACTTT.

This clonotype was seen once. At one end, the junction sequence differs from germline, possibly due to a read error. The gene calls are TRBV7-9 and TRBJ2-1; a weak D match, TRBD2 (6 bases). Germline CDR1 reads SEHNR; CDR2 reads FQNEAQ (reference sequence). The CDR3 is made up of 11 amino acids. This chain's CDR3 is CASSHGRAGFF. In DNA, the CDR3 is TGTGCCAGCAGCCACGGGAGAGCCGGGTTTTTC.

V and J are TRBV10-3 and TRBJ2-1, with D tentatively TRBD2 (6 bases). Germline CDR1 is ENHRY and CDR2 is SYGVKD. Trimming shortened V by 4 bases and J by 10 bases, and 14 bases separated the two germline ends. This CDR3 has 13 residues. In DNA, the CDR3 is TGTGCCATCAGTGGACTAGAGAGAGAAGAGCAGTTCTTC. This codes for CAISGLEREEQFF.

The rearrangement uses TRBV5-1 and TRBJ2-7; D gene ambiguous. This CDR3 spans 15 amino acids. Germline loops: CDR1 SGHRS, CDR2 YFSETQ. Trimming stripped 4 bases from V and 4 bases from J, with 18 bases between. The CDR3 bases are TGCGCCAGCAGCCGCGGAAGCTCGTCGGAGTACGAGCAGTACTTC. The encoded protein is CASSRGSSSEYEQYF. The whole variable domain, filled in from reference TRBV5-1 and TRBJ2-7, reads KAGVTQTPRYLIKTRGQQVTLSCSPISGHRSVSWYQQTPGQGLQFLFEYFSETQRNKGNFPGRFSGRQFSNSRSEMNVSTLELGDSALYLCASSRGSSSEYEQYFGPGTRLTVT.

There are a few counts of this clonotype. The chain joins TRBV6-4 to TRBJ2-3; no firm D call. The CDR3 length is 15 residues. Germline lookup yields CDR1 MRHNA and CDR2 SNTAGT. Deletions cut 3 bases from V and 4 bases from J, with 14 bases between. In DNA, the CDR3 is TGTGCCAGCAGTGAAGGGCCCAGCTACCCAGATACGCAGTATTTT. Amino acid sequence: CASSEGPSYPDTQYF.

The chain employs TRBV4-2 and TRBJ2-4, with 12 bases identical to TRBD2. CDR3 length: 17 residues. Germline V gene sequence: CDR1 LGHNA, CDR2 YNFKEQ. V gave up 0 bases and J gave up 3 bases; unmatched junction bases: 3. CDR3 region: CASSQELAGGGKNIQYF. The CDR3 region has the DNA TGTGCCAGCAGCCAAGAACTAGCGGGGGGCGGCAAAAACATTCAGTACTTC.

The chain recombines TRBV12-3 or TRBV12-4 with TRBJ2-3; 9 bases map to TRBD2. V lost 4 bases to trimming and J lost 5 bases; unmatched junction nucleotides: 4. CDR3 length equals 14 residues. The CDR3 is CASSSALAGDTQYF. CDR3 in DNA: TGTGCCAGCAGTTCGGCACTAGCGGGAGATACGCAGTATTTT.

The rearrangement uses TRBV3-1 and TRBJ2-7; TRBD1 might be the D (8 bases). Germline CDR1 and CDR2: LGHDT and YNNKEL (reference sequence). Trimming took off 0 bases at V and 7 bases at J, with 19 bases between the two ends. This CDR3 has 16 amino acids. CDR3: CASSQDLGTGLGEQYF. The CDR3, as DNA: TGTGCCAGCAGCCAAGATCTGGGGACAGGACTAGGGGAGCAGTACTTC.

This clonotype was recorded a few times. The chain employs TRBV4-3 and TRBJ2-2, with D possibly matching TRBD2 (6 bases). The CDR3 contains 14 residues. V shed 6 bases and J shed 1 base, with 9 bases lying between them. Germline lookup yields CDR1 LGHNA and CDR2 YSLEER. The CDR3 DNA reads TGCGCCAGCAGAGGGACTGTGAACACCGGGGAGCTGTTTTTT. Amino acid sequence: CASRGTVNTGELFF.

CDR3: CSASTSGSSEDTQYF. The CDR3 nucleotides are TGCAGTGCCTCGACTAGCGGGTCCTCCGAGGATACGCAGTATTTT. The chain combines TRBV20-1 with TRBJ2-3; 10 bases agree with TRBD2. With V trimmed by 6 bases and J by 6 bases, 12 bases remained unmatched. Germline loops: CDR1 DFQATT, CDR2 SNEGSKA (reference sequence). The CDR3 contains 15 residues.

The chain recombines TRBV19 with TRBJ2-7; 7 positions match TRBD1. The CDR3 consists of 13 residues. Looked up from germline, CDR1 is LNHDA and CDR2 is SQIVND (reference sequence). The J segment lost 1 base and the V segment lost 8 bases, leaving 5 bases of the junction unmatched. CDR3 nucleotides: TGTGCCAGTTGGGACAGTTTTTCCTACGAGCAGTACTTC. It is translated as CASWDSFSYEQYF. Combining the CDR3 with reference TRBV19 and TRBJ2-7 gives the whole variable domain DGGITQSPKYLFRKEGQNVTLSCEQNLNHDAMYWYRQDPGQGLRLIYYSQIVNDFQKGDIAEGYSVSREKKESFPLTVTSAQKNPTAFYLCASWDSFSYEQYFGPGTRLTVT.